These T cell receptor beta chains were read from a single sample in a study of shared clonotypes between healthy human individuals. Sequencing was performed with immunoSEQ multiplex PCR; in TCRdb, only in-frame clones are kept and a portion is missing. The sample consists of roughly 300,000 clones, roughly 87% of them appearing once. The sequencing sample was made of memory CD8+ T cells sorted from blood. The receptors were gathered from a man younger than 30 in good health. CDR3s include the opening cysteine and the closing phenylalanine or tryptophan. D genes are given only for firm matches. Clone size appears in some rows only: once, few, many, or a class for an expanded clone.

abundance | d_gene | j_gene | v_gene | CDR3aa | CDR3nt
- | - | TRBJ1-1 | TRBV7-9 | CASSLEPGTEAFF | TGTGCCAGCAGCTTAGAGCCAGGCACTGAAGCTTTCTTT
- | - | TRBJ2-7 | TRBV7-9 | CASSPGSHEQYF | TGTGCCAGCAGCCCCGGCAGCCACGAGCAGTACTTC
- | - | TRBJ1-1 | TRBV7-9 | CASSLRIGDYTEAFF | TGTGCCAGCAGCTTAAGGATTGGGGATTACACTGAAGCTTTCTTT
once | - | TRBJ2-1 | TRBV4-2 | CASSQEPGNEQFF | TGTGCCAGCAGCCAAGAACCGGGCAATGAGCAGTTCTTC
- | TRBD1 | TRBJ1-1 | TRBV5-8 | CASSPGTDTEAFF | TGTGCCAGCAGCCCAGGGACAGACACTGAAGCTTTCTTT
- | TRBD1 | TRBJ1-1 | TRBV4-3 | CASSPGQGLMNTEAFF | TGCGCCAGCAGCCCAGGACAGGGACTCATGAACACTGAAGCTTTCTTT
- | TRBD2 | TRBJ2-1 | TRBV7-3 | CASSSLAGYNEQFF | TGTGCCAGCAGCTCCTTAGCGGGGTACAATGAGCAGTTCTTC
- | - | TRBJ2-2 | TRBV29-1 | CSGEGGGSGELFF | TGCAGCGGTGAGGGTGGTGGCTCCGGGGAGCTGTTTTTT
- | - | TRBJ2-2 | TRBV5-6 | CASSLWTVVSTGELFF | TGTGCCAGCAGCTTGTGGACAGTAGTGTCCACCGGGGAGCTGTTTTTT
- | - | TRBJ2-7 | TRBV5-6 | CASSLDLTYYEQYF | TGTGCCAGCAGCTTGGATCTTACCTACTACGAGCAGTACTTC
- | - | TRBJ1-5 | TRBV18 | CASSPEGNQPQHF | TGTGCCAGCTCACCGGAGGGAAATCAGCCCCAGCATTTT
- | - | TRBJ2-7 | TRBV11-2 | CASSEYNEQYF | TGTGCCAGCAGCGAATACAACGAGCAGTACTTC
- | - | TRBJ2-7 | TRBV28 | CASSLTLSSYEQYF | TGTGCCAGCAGTTTAACACTGAGCTCCTACGAGCAGTACTTC
- | TRBD2 | TRBJ2-7 | TRBV6-5 | CASSSLAGNPYEQYF | TGTGCCAGCAGTTCCTTAGCGGGAAACCCCTACGAGCAGTACTTC
- | - | TRBJ1-5 | TRBV19 | CASSIRDSNQPQHF | TGTGCCAGTAGTATCCGGGATAGCAATCAGCCCCAGCATTTT
once | - | TRBJ2-5 | TRBV7-2 | CASSLVWYTQETQYF | TGTGCCAGCAGCTTAGTCTGGTACACACAAGAGACCCAGTACTTC
once | - | TRBJ2-7 | TRBV18 | CASSHLGHGYYEQYF | TGTGCCAGCTCACATTTGGGGCACGGCTACTACGAGCAGTACTTC
- | - | TRBJ2-5 | TRBV14 | CASSSLEETQYF | TGTGCCAGCAGCTCGTTGGAAGAGACCCAGTACTTC
- | - | TRBJ2-1 | TRBV5-6 | CASSLPYNEQFF | TGTGCCAGCAGCTTGCCTTACAATGAGCAGTTCTTC
- | TRBD2 | TRBJ2-7 | TRBV2 | CASSESEGGSFYEQYF | TGTGCCAGCAGTGAGTCTGAGGGCGGGAGCTTCTACGAGCAGTACTTC
few | - | TRBJ2-1 | TRBV18 | CASSPPRGVVGNEQFF | TGTGCCAGCTCACCACCGAGGGGGGTAGTAGGCAATGAGCAGTTCTTC
- | - | TRBJ2-5 | TRBV11-2 | CASSLDPAGQETQYF | TGTGCCAGCAGCTTAGACCCAGCGGGACAGGAGACCCAGTACTTC
- | - | TRBJ2-7 | TRBV1 | CTSSLVKTGPTYEQYF | TGCACCAGCAGCCTCGTGAAGACAGGGCCCACCTACGAGCAGTACTTC
- | - | TRBJ2-1 | TRBV6-1 | CASTPEDPNEQFF | TGTGCCAGCACCCCGGAAGACCCCAATGAGCAGTTCTTC
- | - | TRBJ2-5 | TRBV12-5 | CASGLDRVGPQYF | TGTGCTAGTGGTTTGGACAGGGTAGGGCCCCAGTACTTC
- | - | TRBJ1-3 | TRBV6-6 | CASSSQGINSGNTIYF | TGTGCCAGCAGTTCCCAGGGGATAAACTCTGGAAACACCATATATTTT
- | TRBD2 | TRBJ2-7 | TRBV4-3 | CASSQDRTSGYEQYF | TGCGCCAGCAGCCAAGATCGAACTAGCGGGTACGAGCAGTACTTC
- | TRBD1 | TRBJ2-7 | TRBV27 | CASGNRGSVYEQYF | TGTGCCAGCGGGAACAGGGGGTCAGTCTACGAGCAGTACTTC
- | TRBD2 | TRBJ2-5 | TRBV7-9 | CASSLAWTSGRAGRETQYF | TGTGCCAGCAGCTTAGCGTGGACTAGCGGGAGGGCCGGAAGGGAGACCCAGTACTTC
once | TRBD1 | TRBJ2-7 | TRBV7-9 | CASSPGQGYREQYF | TGTGCCAGCAGCCCGGGACAGGGGTATCGCGAGCAGTACTTC
- | TRBD1 | TRBJ1-5 | TRBV11-2 | CASSSRTGSNQPQHF | TGTGCCAGCAGCTCCCGGACAGGTAGCAATCAGCCCCAGCATTTT